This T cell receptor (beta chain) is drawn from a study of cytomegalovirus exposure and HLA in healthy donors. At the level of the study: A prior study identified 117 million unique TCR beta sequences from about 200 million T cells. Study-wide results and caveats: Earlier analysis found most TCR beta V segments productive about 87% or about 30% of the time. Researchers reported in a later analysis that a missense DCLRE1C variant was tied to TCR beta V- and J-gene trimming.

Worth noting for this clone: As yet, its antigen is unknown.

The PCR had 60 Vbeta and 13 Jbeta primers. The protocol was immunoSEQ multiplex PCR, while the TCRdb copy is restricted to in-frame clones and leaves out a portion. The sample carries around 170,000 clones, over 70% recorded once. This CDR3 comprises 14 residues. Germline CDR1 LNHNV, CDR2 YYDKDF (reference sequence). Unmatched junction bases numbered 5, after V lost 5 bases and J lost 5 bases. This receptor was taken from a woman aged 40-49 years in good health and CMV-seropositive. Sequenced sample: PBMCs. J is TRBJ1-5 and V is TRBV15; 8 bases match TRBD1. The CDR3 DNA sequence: TGTGCCACCAGCGCGGACAGGGAGCATCAGCCCCAGCATTTT. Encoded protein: CATSADREHQPQHF.